Below, 4 T cell receptor beta chains from the same sample are listed, as sequenced in a study of technical replicates of blood from a handful of donors. The repertoire was sequenced with immunoSEQ multiplex PCR; TCRdb's copy has only in-frame clones and lacks some. The data hold around 84,000 clones, with about 92% observed a single time. Sequencing used T cells isolated from PBMCs. These receptors were taken from a human donor in good health.

The chain uses TRBV5-1 and TRBJ2-3; a possible D gene is TRBD1 (5 bases). This CDR3 region has 15 residues. V was trimmed by 0 bases and J by 3 bases, leaving 11 bases between them. CDR1 and CDR2 from the germline V gene are SGHRS and YFSETQ. In nucleotides, the CDR3 is TGCGCCAGCAGCTTGGACTTGTACAGGACAGATACGCAGTATTTT. Protein sequence: CASSLDLYRTDTQYF.

The chain uses TRBV2 and TRBJ2-7; TRBD2 agrees at 12 bases. There are 18 residues in the CDR3. V lost 0 bases and J lost 0; bases outside the gene matches: 6. CDR1 SNHLY and CDR2 FYNNEI come from the germline V gene. CDR3 DNA sequence: TGTGCCAGCAGTGAAGCTATCACTAGCGGGGGGATCTCCTACGAGCAGTACTTC. It specifies CASSEAITSGGISYEQYF.

This clone was recorded a few times. This chain links TRBV30 with TRBJ1-1; D gene unclear. The CDR3 loop spans 12 amino acids. Trimming left V 0 bases short and J 4 bases short, with 6 bases between. Germline CDR1 reads GTSNPN; CDR2 reads SVGIG (reference sequence). CDR3 nucleotides: TGTGCCTGGAGTGTACGGGGCACTGAAGCTTTCTTT. Encoded protein: CAWSVRGTEAFF.

This clone was observed a few times. The genes are TRBV4-2 and TRBJ2-1; 10 bases fit TRBD2. The CDR3 consists of 16 residues. The germline CDR1 and CDR2 sequences are LGHNA and YNFKEQ. The V segment lost 2 bases and the J segment 8 bases; nucleotides outside the gene matches: 9. The CDR3 sequence is CASSQKGLAGDHEQFF. CDR3 in DNA: TGTGCCAGCAGCCAAAAGGGGCTAGCGGGAGACCATGAGCAGTTCTTC.